The 20 T cell receptor beta chains below were found in one sample sequenced in a study of CD8 T cells in Susac syndrome. The RNA input was about 0.5 to 1 ug, and it was reverse transcribed with random hexamers. TCRdb re-analysed the immunoSEQ multiplex PCR reads in MiXCR, keeping a single row per CDR3 protein. The sample comprises 90,000 to 150,000 distinct CDR3 sequences, about 92% of which are singletons, and about 0.087% rests with the top ten. Sequenced material: CD4+ T cells from PBMCs. The receptors originated from a human donor with multiple sclerosis.

The genes are TRBV7-9 and TRBJ1-2, with TRBD1 matching 10 bases. The length of the CDR3 is 15 residues. Trimming removed 5 bases from V and 4 bases from J; junction bases left unmatched: 7. CDR1 and CDR2 (germline): SEHNR, FQNEAQ (reference sequence). CDR3: CASSPPGQGSYGYTF. DNA of the CDR3: TGTGCCAGCAGCCCACCGGGACAGGGGAGCTATGGCTACACCTTC.

The chain carries TRBV4-1 and TRBJ2-7, with D possibly being TRBD1 or TRBD2 (6 bases each). Looked up from germline, CDR1 is MGHRA and CDR2 is YSYEKL. This CDR3 comprises 16 residues. The V end lost 3 bases, the J end lost 4 bases, and 19 bases lay between the germline ends. CDR3 protein: CASSHIGGGKVYEQYF. In nucleotides, the CDR3 is TGCGCCAGCAGCCATATAGGAGGGGGTAAGGTTTACGAGCAGTACTTC.

The chain combines TRBV9 with TRBJ1-6, with TRBD1 matching over 10 bases. The germline V gene has CDR1 SGDLS and CDR2 YYNGEE. The CDR3 contains 16 residues. Trimming at V came to 3 bases and at J to 7 bases, leaving 7 bases not matched to a gene. The CDR3 region is CASSGTGGGKNSPLHF. The DNA for the CDR3 is TGTGCCAGCAGCGGGACAGGGGGTGGGAAAAATTCACCCCTCCACTTT.

The chain uses TRBV15 and TRBJ2-7; 9 positions agree with TRBD1. Looked up from germline, CDR1 is LNHNV and CDR2 is YYDKDF (reference sequence). Trimming removed 0 bases from V and 5 bases from J; junction bases left unmatched: 8. The CDR3 consists of 16 residues. The CDR3 bases are TGTGCCACCAGCAGAGATGCCTGGGACAGGGTGGACGAGCAGTACTTC. Amino acid sequence: CATSRDAWDRVDEQYF.

The V gene is TRBV12-3 or TRBV12-4, the J gene TRBJ2-2, with 9 bases identical to TRBD1. The CDR3 is 15 amino acids. The V gene end was trimmed by 6 bases and the J gene end by 0 bases; junction bases not matched to a gene: 2. The CDR3 loop reads CASRTGGSNTGELFF. The DNA for the CDR3 is TGTGCCAGCAGAACAGGGGGCTCGAACACCGGGGAGCTGTTTTTT.

The chain is built from TRBV3-1 and TRBJ1-2; a weak D match, TRBD1 (6 bases). V lost 5 bases and J 7 bases, leaving 11 bases between the germline ends. The CDR3 runs 12 residues. Per germline, CDR1 LGHDT and CDR2 YNNKEL (reference sequence). The CDR3 coding sequence is TGTGCCAGCAGCACCCGACAGGTTGGCTACACCTTC. Translated: CASSTRQVGYTF.

For this clonotype: At one boundary the junction diverges from the germline segment, which might be a read error. The V gene is TRBV6-1, the J gene TRBJ1-6; weak D call: TRBD1 (5 bases). Per germline, CDR1 MNHNS and CDR2 SASEGT. The CDR3 length is 15 residues. This CDR3 is CASSQAGGYNSPLHF. As DNA, the CDR3 is TGTGCCAGCAGTCAAGCCGGGGGCTATAATTCACCCCTCCACTTT.

This chain links TRBV6-2 or TRBV6-3 with TRBJ2-7; D is unclear. Germline CDR1 and CDR2: MNHEY and SVGEGT. Trimming pared 0 bases from V and 2 bases from J, leaving 8 bases between. This CDR3 has 14 residues. This CDR3 is CASSYSFGAYEQYF. The DNA for the CDR3 is TGTGCCAGCAGTTACTCGTTTGGGGCCTACGAGCAGTACTTC.

This chain links TRBV7-8 with TRBJ1-2; D gene unclear. In germline, CDR1 is SGHVS, CDR2 FQNEAQ. The CDR3 has 14 residues. V shed 3 bases and J shed 10 bases, with 18 bases lying between them. CDR3 sequence reads: CASSLKREEPAYTF. The DNA of the CDR3 is TGTGCCAGCAGCTTGAAACGGGAAGAACCGGCCTACACCTTC.

The sample holds a few counts of this clonotype. The CDR3 coding sequence is TGTGCCAGCAGTCATTATGGCCGACAGGGACGCTACGAGCAGTACTTC. Translating it yields CASSHYGRQGRYEQYF. This chain links TRBV6-1 with TRBJ2-7; TRBD1 aligns across 7 bases. V lost 5 bases and J lost 3; bases outside the gene matches: 13. Germline values: CDR1 MNHNS, CDR2 SASEGT. This CDR3 is 16 amino acids long.

The chain is built from TRBV30 and TRBJ2-7; D gene ambiguous. The CDR3 consists of 13 residues. CDR1 is GTSNPN and CDR2 is SVGIG in the germline V gene (reference sequence). The V end was cut by 0 bases, the J end by 3 bases, with 9 bases between. CDR3 region: CAWSVKFYYEQYF. The CDR3 region has the DNA TGTGCCTGGAGTGTAAAGTTCTACTACGAGCAGTACTTC. The full variable domain, its missing parts supplied by reference TRBV30 and TRBJ2-7, is SQTIHQWPATLVQPVGSPLSLECTVEGTSNPNLYWYRQAAGRGLQLLFYSVGIGQISSEVPQNLSASRPQDRQFILSSKKLLLSDSGFYLCAWSVKFYYEQYFGPGTRLTVT.

The rearrangement uses TRBV9 and TRBJ2-7, with D possibly TRBD2 on 7 matching bases. V dropped 7 bases and J dropped 5 bases, with 25 bases sitting between them. Per germline, CDR1 SGDLS and CDR2 YYNGEE. The CDR3 is 16 residues long. For the CDR3, the DNA is TGTGCCAGCGGTGGGGTTTTGGGGGGGGGCAGCGACGAGCAGTACTTC. Protein: CASGGVLGGGSDEQYF.

V and J are TRBV5-1 and TRBJ2-7; 9 nucleotides align to TRBD1. In germline, CDR1 is SGHRS, CDR2 YFSETQ. This CDR3 has 15 amino acids. Germline trimming cut 0 bases from V and 3 bases from J; bases unmatched to any gene: 4. CDR3 DNA sequence: TGCGCCAGCAGCTTGGGACAGGGGGGTCTCTACGAGCAGTACTTC. Translated, it gives CASSLGQGGLYEQYF. The full variable domain, rest sourced from reference TRBV5-1 and TRBJ2-7, is KAGVTQTPRYLIKTRGQQVTLSCSPISGHRSVSWYQQTPGQGLQFLFEYFSETQRNKGNFPGRFSGRQFSNSRSEMNVSTLELGDSALYLCASSLGQGGLYEQYFGPGTRLTVT.

The chain recombines TRBV4-1 with TRBJ2-2, with a possible D match to TRBD1 (6 bases). V was cut by 2 bases and J by 2 bases, with 12 bases left in between. The CDR3 contains 16 residues. The V gene's germline CDR1 is MGHRA and CDR2 YSYEKL. Here the CDR3 DNA reads TGCGCCAGCAGCCAACCGGGACAAATAAACACCGGGGAGCTGTTTTTT. This sequence encodes CASSQPGQINTGELFF.

This chain connects TRBV18 to TRBJ2-7, with D perhaps being TRBD1 or TRBD2 (5 bases each). Deletions cut 0 bases from V and 4 bases from J, with 10 bases between. The germline CDR1 and CDR2 sequences are KGHSH and LQKENI. CDR3 size: 14 residues. CDR3 nucleotide sequence: TGTGCCAGCTCACCACCGTCAGGGAGTTACGAGCAGTACTTC. It codes for CASSPPSGSYEQYF. Based on the CDR3 plus reference TRBV18 and TRBJ2-7, the full variable domain is NAGVMQNPRHLVRRRGQEARLRCSPMKGHSHVYWYRQLPEEGLKFMVYLQKENIIDESGMPKERFSAEFPKEGPSILRIQQVVRGDSAAYFCASSPPSGSYEQYFGPGTRLTVT.

The genes are TRBV24-1 and TRBJ2-5; D possibly corresponds to TRBD1 (5 bases). Trimming took off 4 bases at V and 7 bases at J, with 9 bases between the two ends. CDR1 KGHDR and CDR2 SFDVKD come from the germline V gene. CDR3 length equals 12 residues. In DNA form, the CDR3 reads TGTGCCACCAGTGAACCTCAGGGGACCCAGTACTTC. The encoded protein is CATSEPQGTQYF.

This chain uses TRBV28 with TRBJ1-5; D may be TRBD1 (6 bases). The germline CDR1 and CDR2 sequences are MDHEN and SYDVKM. The CDR3 consists of 14 residues. The V and J ends lost 7 bases and 2 bases respectively, with 12 bases between them. The CDR3 protein is CASIQGFGNQPQHF. The CDR3 DNA reads TGTGCCAGCATCCAGGGGTTTGGCAATCAGCCCCAGCATTTT. Combining the CDR3 with reference TRBV28 and TRBJ1-5 gives the whole variable domain DVKVTQSSRYLVKRTGEKVFLECVQDMDHENMFWYRQDPGLGLRLIYFSYDVKMKEKGDIPEGYSVSREKKERFSLILESASTNQTSMYLCASIQGFGNQPQHFGDGTRLSIL.

The rearrangement joins TRBV28 to TRBJ2-3; D is possibly TRBD2 (5 bases). Germline V gene data show CDR1 as MDHEN and CDR2 as SYDVKM. There are 13 residues in the CDR3. The V gene lost 6 bases and the J gene lost 5 bases, with 12 bases spanning the gap. CDR3 loop: CASSREGGDTQYF. In nucleotides, the CDR3 is TGTGCCAGCAGCCGAGAGGGTGGAGATACGCAGTATTTT.

V and J are TRBV6-6 and TRBJ2-7; D unclear. CDR1 MNHNY and CDR2 SVGAGI come from the germline V gene (reference sequence). V gave up 6 bases and J gave up 0 bases, with 9 bases separating them. The CDR3 runs 13 residues. The CDR3 region is CASSPPPSYEQYF. DNA for the CDR3: TGTGCCAGCAGCCCACCCCCCTCCTACGAGCAGTACTTC.

The genes are TRBV9 and TRBJ2-5; TRBD2 matches 7 bases. The V gene end was trimmed by 2 bases and the J gene end by 4 bases; junction bases not matched to a gene: 8. Per germline, CDR1 SGDLS and CDR2 YYNGEE. The CDR3 extends over 15 amino acids. In DNA, the CDR3 is TGTGCCAGCAGCGTGGTGTCTAGCGGAATAGAGACCCAGTACTTC. It specifies CASSVVSSGIETQYF.